These 26 T cell receptor beta chains came from one sample sequenced in a study of shared clonotypes between healthy human individuals. Sequencing used immunoSEQ multiplex PCR; TCRdb keeps in-frame clones, though not all of them. The repertoire holds some 700,000 clones, 80% to 95% seen once, with about a third in the top ten. Source material: memory CD8+ T cells from PBMCs. Subset given: CD45RO+ cells pooled with CCR7-negative TemRA cells. Source of these receptors: a young man in good health. Some clones in this sample may be carry-over from other donors' samples.

The rearrangement uses TRBV28 and TRBJ2-1; the match to TRBD2 covers 7 bases. Germline CDR1 is MDHEN and CDR2 is SYDVKM. CDR3 length: 15 amino acids. With 7 bases clipped from V and 4 bases from J, the junction kept 10 bases outside the gene matches. CDR3 nucleotide sequence: TGTGCCAGCACTCCTTACGCGGGAGTTTACAATGAGCAGTTCTTC. This gives the protein CASTPYAGVYNEQFF.

This clone was seen a single time. The chain links TRBV30 to TRBJ1-5, with a possible D match to TRBD1 (6 bases). The V gene's germline CDR1 is GTSNPN and CDR2 SVGIG (reference sequence). The V and J ends lost 2 bases and 7 bases respectively, with 12 bases between them. The CDR3 runs 13 residues. The DNA of the CDR3 is TGTGCCTGGAGTCAAGGGGGTGGGCAGCCCCAGCATTTT. Its translation is CAWSQGGGQPQHF.

The chain links TRBV4-1 to TRBJ1-1, with D tentatively TRBD1 (6 bases). This CDR3 comprises 15 residues. Germline CDR1 and CDR2: MGHRA and YSYEKL. V gave up 10 bases and J gave up 1 base, with 19 bases separating them. CDR3 residues: CAISGEGGGNTEAFF. The CDR3 region has the DNA TGCGCCATCTCGGGCGAGGGGGGAGGGAACACTGAAGCTTTCTTT.

This clone appeared once. This chain joins TRBV25-1 and TRBJ2-5; TRBD1 agrees at 7 bases. Germline V lookup: CDR1 MGHDK, CDR2 SYGVNS. V lost 6 bases and J lost 7; bases outside the gene matches: 11. This CDR3 comprises 14 residues. The CDR3 protein is CASSPGTALGTQYF. In nucleotides, the CDR3 is TGTGCCAGCAGCCCCGGGACAGCCTTAGGGACCCAGTACTTC.

V gene TRBV27 combines with J gene TRBJ2-7; D is possibly TRBD2 (5 bases). The ends were cut back, 6 bases at V and 3 bases at J, with 15 bases in the middle. Looked up from germline, CDR1 is MNHEY and CDR2 is SMNVEV (reference sequence). This CDR3 spans 14 amino acids. This chain's CDR3 is CASREDGPSYEQYF. CDR3 bases: TGTGCCAGCAGGGAGGACGGCCCAAGCTACGAGCAGTACTTC.

The V call is TRBV5-4, the J call TRBJ2-7, with D tentatively TRBD2 (6 bases). Per the germline V gene, CDR1 is SGHNT and CDR2 is YYREEE (reference sequence). This CDR3 has 14 residues. Trimming took 2 bases from V and 2 from J, leaving 11 bases between them. CDR3 residues: CASSLAGGPYEQYF. CDR3 coding DNA: TGTGCCAGCAGCTTAGCGGGTGGCCCCTACGAGCAGTACTTC.

The genes are TRBV6-1 and TRBJ1-5; D is uncertain. V was clipped by 1 base and J by 9 bases, with 13 bases between them. Germline V gene lookup returns CDR1 MNHNS and CDR2 SASEGT. The CDR3 spans 14 residues. CDR3 nucleotides: TGTGCCAGCAGTGAAGGTAATGCTCACGGGCCCCAGCATTTT. This gives the protein CASSEGNAHGPQHF.

The sample holds many counts of this clone. This chain connects TRBV30 to TRBJ1-2, with 10 nucleotides matching TRBD1. From germline, CDR1 is GTSNPN and CDR2 SVGIG (reference sequence). Trimming removed 1 base from V and 6 bases from J; junction bases left unmatched: 5. CDR3 length equals 14 residues. CDR3 amino acids: CAWSGGTGDNGYTF. The CDR3 DNA follows: TGTGCCTGGAGTGGGGGGACAGGGGATAATGGCTACACCTTC.

The chain carries TRBV7-6 and TRBJ2-7; D might be TRBD2 (5 bases). The CDR3 loop spans 16 amino acids. The V end lost 5 bases, the J end lost 1 base, and 18 bases lay between the germline ends. The germline V gene has CDR1 SGHVS and CDR2 FNYEAQ. The CDR3 coding sequence is TGTGCCAGCAGCACATCCACAGCGGTGCCATCCTACGAGCAGTACTTC. Protein sequence: CASSTSTAVPSYEQYF.

This clone was detected only once. Distinct nucleotide sequences in the sample also encode this CDR3. This chain connects TRBV5-1 to TRBJ1-1; D may be TRBD1 (6 bases). The CDR3 is made up of 15 amino acids. Germline lookup yields CDR1 SGHRS and CDR2 YFSETQ. V lost 0 bases and J lost 0, with 9 bases in between. The CDR3 reads CASSLAQGMNTEAFF. CDR3 bases: TGCGCCAGCAGCTTGGCCCAGGGGATGAACACTGAAGCTTTCTTT.

The chain couples TRBV29-1 to TRBJ1-2, with D hard to call. The CDR3 spans 12 residues. V was trimmed by 0 bases and J by 8 bases, leaving 10 bases between them. Germline assignment: CDR1 SQVTM and CDR2 ANQGSEA. The CDR3 DNA reads as TGCAGCGTTGAAGAATGGGCGGGGGGCTACACCTTC. It is translated as CSVEEWAGGYTF.

This clone was recorded once. The chain is built from TRBV29-1 and TRBJ2-1; 8 bases line up with TRBD2. CDR1 is SQVTM and CDR2 is ANQGSEA in the germline V gene. The CDR3 length is 15 residues. V trimming: 4 bases; J trimming: 8 bases; junction bases outside the gene matches: 13. The CDR3 nucleotides are TGCAGCGTTGGGATGGCTAGCGGGTTATGGGATGAGCAGTTCTTC. This sequence encodes CSVGMASGLWDEQFF.

The gene calls are TRBV27 and TRBJ2-3, with D perhaps matching TRBD2 (5 bases). CDR1 is MNHEY, CDR2 SMNVEV, per germline (reference sequence). V lost 3 bases and J 4 bases, leaving 14 bases between the germline ends. This CDR3 has 15 amino acids. The CDR3 protein is CASSLVSRDSDTQYF. Here the CDR3 DNA reads TGTGCCAGCAGTTTGGTAAGCCGGGATTCAGATACGCAGTATTTT.

The chain carries TRBV28 and TRBJ2-5; no clear D gene. V lost 7 bases and J 2 bases, leaving 11 bases between the germline ends. The CDR3 sequence is 13 residues long. Germline CDR1 and CDR2: MDHEN and SYDVKM. The CDR3 loop reads CASTSVPQETQYF. CDR3 DNA: TGTGCCAGCACCAGCGTCCCTCAAGAGACCCAGTACTTC. Based on the CDR3 plus reference TRBV28 and TRBJ2-5, the full variable domain is DVKVTQSSRYLVKRTGEKVFLECVQDMDHENMFWYRQDPGLGLRLIYFSYDVKMKEKGDIPEGYSVSREKKERFSLILESASTNQTSMYLCASTSVPQETQYFGPGTRLLVL.

The count of this clone is one. The V call is TRBV6-1, the J call TRBJ1-1; unclear D gene. Trimming stripped 2 bases from V and 0 bases from J, with 13 bases between. The length of the CDR3 is 16 residues. From germline, CDR1 is MNHNS and CDR2 SASEGT. CDR3 in amino acids: CASSETRFFLNTEAFF. CDR3 DNA: TGTGCCAGCAGTGAAACAAGGTTCTTTCTGAACACTGAAGCTTTCTTT.

The rearrangement joins TRBV4-3 to TRBJ2-1; D might be TRBD2 (5 bases). This CDR3 has 16 residues. Germline V lookup: CDR1 LGHNA, CDR2 YSLEER. The V gene lost 0 bases and the J gene lost 2 bases, with 11 bases spanning the gap. CDR3 DNA: TGCGCCAGCAGCCAAGATGAGGGCAATACCTACAATGAGCAGTTCTTC. Protein sequence: CASSQDEGNTYNEQFF.

V usage is TRBV28 and J usage is TRBJ1-5, with a tentative D call TRBD1 (6 bases). Trimming cost V 6 bases and J 3 bases, with 12 bases left between them. CDR3 length: 14 residues. Germline V gene data show CDR1 as MDHEN and CDR2 as SYDVKM. CDR3: CASRPTGYNQPQHF. DNA of the CDR3: TGTGCCAGCAGACCTACAGGGTACAATCAGCCCCAGCATTTT.

This clone appeared a single time. The V and J genes are TRBV4-3 and TRBJ1-1; maybe TRBD1 (5 bases). The CDR3 runs 15 residues. Germline V gives CDR1 LGHNA, CDR2 YSLEER. V shed 0 bases and J shed 4 bases, with 12 bases lying between them. This CDR3 is CASSQESPGGTEAFF. The CDR3 bases are TGCGCCAGCAGCCAAGAAAGCCCCGGGGGCACTGAAGCTTTCTTT.

The chain has TRBV4-1 and TRBJ2-3; D gene unclear. The ends were cut back, 4 bases at V and 2 bases at J, with 4 bases in the middle. Per the germline V gene, CDR1 is MGHRA and CDR2 is YSYEKL. This CDR3 is built from 12 residues. The CDR3 loop reads CASSPDTDTQYF. The CDR3, as DNA: TGCGCCAGCAGCCCCGACACAGATACGCAGTATTTT.

The chain recombines TRBV5-1 with TRBJ2-5; 8 nucleotides agree with TRBD2. Germline V gene lookup returns CDR1 SGHRS and CDR2 YFSETQ. The CDR3 sequence is 19 residues long. V trimming: 0 bases; J trimming: 3 bases; junction bases outside the gene matches: 16. The CDR3 reads CASSLAGSGTSPIEETQYF. In nucleotides, the CDR3 is TGCGCCAGCAGCTTGGCTGGTAGCGGGACGTCTCCTATAGAAGAGACCCAGTACTTC. Using reference TRBV5-1 and TRBJ2-5 for the parts outside the CDR3, the full variable domain is KAGVTQTPRYLIKTRGQQVTLSCSPISGHRSVSWYQQTPGQGLQFLFEYFSETQRNKGNFPGRFSGRQFSNSRSEMNVSTLELGDSALYLCASSLAGSGTSPIEETQYFGPGTRLLVL.

The V and J genes are TRBV15 and TRBJ2-1; D possibly corresponds to TRBD2 (6 bases). The CDR3 has 14 residues. Trimming shortened V by 3 bases and J by 5 bases, and 11 bases separated the two germline ends. From germline, CDR1 is LNHNV and CDR2 YYDKDF (reference sequence). DNA of the CDR3: TGTGCCACCAGCAGGACGACTAGAAACAATGAGCAGTTCTTC. Translated, it gives CATSRTTRNNEQFF.

V gene TRBV7-6 combines with J gene TRBJ2-7; unclear D gene. In germline, CDR1 is SGHVS, CDR2 FNYEAQ. The length of the CDR3 is 13 residues. Trimming left V 5 bases short and J 5 bases short, with 13 bases between. The CDR3 sequence is CASSTPPWNEQYF. In DNA form, the CDR3 reads TGTGCCAGCAGCACACCTCCTTGGAACGAGCAGTACTTC.

The chain recombines TRBV19 with TRBJ1-4; D is uncertain. Germline V gives CDR1 LNHDA, CDR2 SQIVND (reference sequence). The CDR3 covers 11 residues. V lost 9 bases to trimming and J lost 13 bases, with 15 bases between them. The CDR3 sequence: CASSRAGALFF. For the CDR3, the DNA is TGTGCCAGCAGCCGGGCGGGAGCACTGTTTTTT.

The rearrangement uses TRBV18 and TRBJ2-7; TRBD1 is a possible D gene (5 bases). V was clipped by 2 bases and J by 1 base, with 9 bases between them. Germline V CDR1 and CDR2: KGHSH, LQKENI. The CDR3 extends over 14 amino acids. Written as DNA, the CDR3 is TGTGCCAGCTCACCAGGTGCAGGGTCCTACGAGCAGTACTTC. This codes for CASSPGAGSYEQYF. The variable domain in full, completed from reference TRBV18 and TRBJ2-7, reads NAGVMQNPRHLVRRRGQEARLRCSPMKGHSHVYWYRQLPEEGLKFMVYLQKENIIDESGMPKERFSAEFPKEGPSILRIQQVVRGDSAAYFCASSPGAGSYEQYFGPGTRLTVT.

This chain links TRBV28 with TRBJ2-1; the D call may be TRBD1 or TRBD2 (5 bases each). Germline loops: CDR1 MDHEN, CDR2 SYDVKM. Trimming removed 7 bases from V and 0 bases from J, with 19 bases in between. This CDR3 is built from 17 residues. Written as DNA, the CDR3 is TGTGCCAGCACCATCCTCCTGGGGACCGTCTCCTACAATGAGCAGTTCTTC. Protein sequence: CASTILLGTVSYNEQFF. The whole variable domain, remainder taken from reference TRBV28 and TRBJ2-1, is DVKVTQSSRYLVKRTGEKVFLECVQDMDHENMFWYRQDPGLGLRLIYFSYDVKMKEKGDIPEGYSVSREKKERFSLILESASTNQTSMYLCASTILLGTVSYNEQFFGPGTRLTVL.

The chain couples TRBV27 to TRBJ2-7, with D perhaps matching TRBD1 (6 bases). Germline V gene data show CDR1 as MNHEY and CDR2 as SMNVEV (reference sequence). The CDR3 loop spans 14 amino acids. V was pared by 7 bases and J by 4 bases, with 17 bases between. CDR3 nucleotide sequence: TGTGCCAGCACCTCCAACAGGGTCTCGTACGAGCAGTACTTC. It codes for CASTSNRVSYEQYF.